The source of this T cell receptor (beta chain) is a study of OX40 agonist ivuxolimab in advanced cancers. Study information: Partial responses were achieved by three patients, one with hepatocellular carcinoma and two with cutaneous melanoma. Whole-study results and caveats: Antigen specificity remained undetermined for the expanded peripheral T cells.

CDR3 size: 14 residues. The trim removed 7 bases at V and 6 bases at J, leaving 10 bases unmatched. Per the germline V gene, CDR1 is SGHTA and CDR2 is FQGNSA. Sequenced by immunoSEQ multiplex PCR; TCRdb stores in-frame clones only, minus some. The table lists about 79,000 clones, around 90% of them singletons. Note on this clone: Its cognate antigen is unknown.

The genes are TRBV7-2 and TRBJ1-1; TRBD1 matches at 8 bases. The sequence came from an adult with an advanced solid tumor such as melanoma, head and neck, liver or kidney cancer. This sample comprised CD4+ or CD8+ T cells sorted from blood, obtained in a trial of the OX40 agonist ivuxolimab. CDR3 region: CASTLDRGVAEAFF. CDR3 sequence (DNA): TGTGCCAGCACCCTTGACAGGGGTGTCGCTGAAGCTTTCTTT.